Each of the 21 T cell receptor beta chains below was sequenced from the same sample in a study of human T cells and chemical hapten exposure (dated by TCRdb to the early 2020s). Library creation used RACE. Sequencing was carried out with a NextSeq 500. The public reads were reanalyzed by TCRdb: fastp trimming at Q25, MiXCR alignment, in-frame beta chains only. CDR3 protein duplicates are merged, each entry listing the most common genes and DNA. This sample gives about 380,000 distinct CDR3 sequences in total; less than 6.5% of them show up just once. The ten largest account for about 2.5% of the sample. Per the publication, the time point label means: pre-sensitization, week 0. Sample treatment or condition, as interpreted from the label and publication: therapeutic diphenylcyclopropenone sensitization with weekly scalp DPC. The sequencing here drew on whole blood, taken in connection with sensitization to the hapten diphenylcyclopropenone (DPC). These receptor sequences come from a woman between 50 and 59 years old with alopecia areata. Some clones in this sample may be carry-over from other donors' samples.

Many counts were recorded for this clonotype. This sequence joins TRBV5-5 and TRBJ2-4; D possibly corresponds to TRBD2 (5 bases). V shed 2 bases and J shed 2 bases, with 14 bases lying between them. Germline CDR1 reads SGHKS; CDR2 reads YYEKEE (reference sequence). The CDR3 consists of 16 residues. This chain's CDR3 is CASSLMDSSPKNIQYF. CDR3 DNA sequence: TGTGCCAGCAGCTTAATGGACTCGTCGCCCAAAAACATTCAGTACTTC.

This clonotype was seen more than once but under ten times. This chain's CDR3 is CASSYPSSPEAFF. The CDR3 DNA reads TGTGCCAGCAGTTACCCGAGCAGCCCTGAAGCTTTCTTT. The chain links TRBV6-5 to TRBJ1-1; D is unresolved. V lost 2 bases to trimming and J lost 6 bases, with 10 bases between them. CDR1 is MNHEY, CDR2 SVGAGI, per germline. This CDR3 is built from 13 residues.

This clonotype was detected many times. The rearrangement joins TRBV7-9 to TRBJ2-3, with no clear D. This CDR3 region has 15 residues. Trimming took 4 bases from V and 5 from J, leaving 16 bases between them. Germline CDR1 and CDR2: SEHNR and FQNEAQ (reference sequence). The CDR3, as DNA: TGTGCCAGCAGCTCCCCTGGTTGGACGGAAGATACGCAGTATTTT. Residues: CASSSPGWTEDTQYF.

CDR3 nucleotide sequence: TGTGCCAGCAGATCCACTTTCGGGACTAGCGGGACGACCGGGGAGCTGTTTTTT. Translating gives CASRSTFGTSGTTGELFF. V gene TRBV28 combines with J gene TRBJ2-2, with 13 positions matching TRBD2. The germline V gene encodes CDR1 MDHEN and CDR2 SYDVKM. J gave up 5 bases and V 6 bases, and 12 bases lay outside the gene matches. The CDR3 totals 18 residues. Drawing the rest from reference TRBV28 and TRBJ2-2, the complete variable domain is DVKVTQSSRYLVKRTGEKVFLECVQDMDHENMFWYRQDPGLGLRLIYFSYDVKMKEKGDIPEGYSVSREKKERFSLILESASTNQTSMYLCASRSTFGTSGTTGELFFGEGSRLTVL.

This clonotype was recorded a few times. J is TRBJ2-2 and V is TRBV3-1; D remains unclear. Trimming left V 1 base short and J 1 base short, with 4 bases between. The CDR3 contains 14 residues. CDR1 is LGHDT and CDR2 is YNNKEL in the germline V gene (reference sequence). CDR3 bases: TGTGCCAGCAGCCAAGCTGGGAACACCGGGGAGCTGTTTTTT. Amino acid sequence: CASSQAGNTGELFF.

This clonotype occurred a few times. The chain recombines TRBV30 with TRBJ1-2, with 8 bases identical to TRBD1. The CDR3 sequence is 14 residues long. CDR1 GTSNPN and CDR2 SVGIG come from the germline V gene (reference sequence). J lost 4 bases, V lost 2 bases, and 6 bases had no gene match. As DNA, the CDR3 is TGTGCCTGGAGTTTGGACAGGGAAATCTATGGCTACACCTTC. Protein sequence: CAWSLDREIYGYTF.

This clonotype was picked up many times. This rearrangement joins TRBV10-3 to TRBJ2-3, with TRBD1 as a possible D gene (5 bases). V lost 1 base and J 0 bases, leaving 5 bases between the germline ends. CDR3 size: 14 residues. The germline V gene has CDR1 ENHRY and CDR2 SYGVKD. CDR3 DNA sequence: TGTGCCATCAGTGAGTACAGGAGCACAGATACGCAGTATTTT. Residues: CAISEYRSTDTQYF.

The gene calls are TRBV28 and TRBJ1-1, with 7 bases aligning to TRBD1. Germline V gene lookup returns CDR1 MDHEN and CDR2 SYDVKM. The ends lost 6 bases at V and 7 bases at J; junction bases unmatched: 8. This CDR3 has 13 amino acids. Here the CDR3 DNA reads TGTGCCAGCAGCCCTAAGGGACAGATTGAAGCTTTCTTT. Amino acids: CASSPKGQIEAFF.

CDR3 residues: CSVEGGDEKLFF. In nucleotides, the CDR3 is TGCAGCGTTGAAGGAGGGGACGAAAAACTGTTTTTT. V gene TRBV29-1 combines with J gene TRBJ1-4; D possibly corresponds to TRBD1 (5 bases). The CDR3 contains 12 residues. The germline V gene encodes CDR1 SQVTM and CDR2 ANQGSEA. Deletions cut 1 base from V and 8 bases from J, with 8 bases between.

This clonotype has ten or more counts. The chain uses TRBV5-1 and TRBJ2-7, with TRBD2 matching 8 bases. The CDR3 has 15 amino acids. Germline-derived CDR1 and CDR2 are SGHRS and YFSETQ. V lost 3 bases, J lost 0 bases, and 5 bases stayed unmatched. CDR3 sequence: CASSYLAGSSYEQYF. CDR3 DNA sequence: TGCGCCAGCAGCTACCTAGCGGGTTCCTCCTACGAGCAGTACTTC.

This clonotype was seen at least ten times. This rearrangement joins TRBV2 to TRBJ2-7; D is tentatively TRBD1 or TRBD2 (5 bases each). The V end lost 0 bases, the J end lost 0 bases, and 9 bases lay between the germline ends. The CDR3 sequence is 15 residues long. From germline, CDR1 is SNHLY and CDR2 FYNNEI. CDR3 protein: CASSEAPGSSYEQYF. In DNA, the CDR3 is TGTGCCAGCAGTGAAGCCCCAGGGAGCTCCTACGAGCAGTACTTC.

This clonotype was seen ten or more times. This rearrangement joins TRBV7-9 to TRBJ2-7, with D perhaps matching TRBD1 (5 bases). The ends were cut back, 5 bases at V and 3 bases at J, with 8 bases in the middle. CDR3 length equals 12 residues. Germline V gene data show CDR1 as SEHNR and CDR2 as FQNEAQ (reference sequence). This chain's CDR3 is CASSITGYEQYF. The CDR3 DNA reads as TGTGCCAGCAGCATTACAGGCTACGAGCAGTACTTC.

There are many counts of this clonotype. The chain carries TRBV12-3 or TRBV12-4 and TRBJ1-1; no firm D call. Deletions cut 4 bases from V and 4 bases from J, with 4 bases between. The CDR3 runs to 11 residues. CDR3 bases: TGTGCCAGCAGTTGGGGCACTGAAGCTTTCTTT. Protein product: CASSWGTEAFF.

Ten or more counts support this clonotype. The V call is TRBV5-6, the J call TRBJ2-7, with D possibly TRBD2 on 6 matching bases. Trimming shortened V by 0 bases and J by 3 bases, and 13 bases separated the two germline ends. The CDR3 is 15 amino acids. Germline V gene sequence: CDR1 SGHDT, CDR2 YYEEEE. This chain's CDR3 is CASSLDSVSGYEQYF. In nucleotides, the CDR3 is TGTGCCAGCAGCTTGGATTCCGTTAGCGGCTACGAGCAGTACTTC.

This clonotype was recorded a few times. The chain combines TRBV5-6 with TRBJ1-2; no definite D call. The CDR3 contains 13 residues. Germline V gene data show CDR1 as SGHDT and CDR2 as YYEEEE. V was pared by 2 bases and J by 6 bases, with 11 bases between. For the CDR3, the DNA is TGTGCCAGCAGCTTCGGCAAAACCCATGGCTACACCTTC. Encoded protein: CASSFGKTHGYTF.

V usage is TRBV10-3 and J usage is TRBJ1-1, with D uncertain. In germline, CDR1 is ENHRY, CDR2 SYGVKD. This CDR3 has 13 residues. V was shortened by 2 bases and J by 2 bases, with 6 bases between the two germline ends. CDR3 DNA: TGTGCCATCAGTGAGCGGGATAACACTGAAGCTTTCTTT. As protein: CAISERDNTEAFF.

In this sample, this clonotype turned up a few times. This chain connects TRBV11-2 to TRBJ2-1; 9 nucleotides align to TRBD2. After removal of 4 bases from V and 2 bases from J, the junction contained 3 bases not matched to a gene. Germline CDR1 reads SGHAT; CDR2 reads FQNNGV. The CDR3 has 15 residues. The CDR3 DNA reads as TGTGCCAGCAGCTCTCGGACTAGCGCCTACAATGAGCAGTTCTTC. Translation: CASSSRTSAYNEQFF.

The CDR3, as DNA: TGCAGCGCAATCGGGCAAAACTACGAGCAGTACTTC. Amino acid sequence: CSAIGQNYEQYF. This chain joins TRBV29-1 and TRBJ2-7; no reliable D call. Germline V gene data show CDR1 as SQVTM and CDR2 as ANQGSEA. Trimming removed 7 bases at V and 3 bases at J, with 13 bases between. The CDR3 has 12 residues.

This clonotype occurred many times. The chain links TRBV6-5 to TRBJ2-2; the D call may be TRBD1 or TRBD2 (5 bases each). The V gene lost 5 bases and the J gene lost 1 base, with 11 bases spanning the gap. Germline V lookup: CDR1 MNHEY, CDR2 SVGAGI. The CDR3 has 15 amino acids. As DNA, the CDR3 is TGTGCCAGCAGTAGGGACCCCGTGAACACCGGGGAGCTGTTTTTT. It specifies CASSRDPVNTGELFF.

This clonotype appeared many times. The DNA of the CDR3 is TGCAGCGTGAGGACAGGGGGCCGCACAGATACGCAGTATTTT. Protein sequence: CSVRTGGRTDTQYF. This chain joins TRBV29-1 and TRBJ2-3; 11 nucleotides line up with TRBD1. The CDR3 length is 14 residues. The germline V gene has CDR1 SQVTM and CDR2 ANQGSEA. V lost 6 bases and J lost 1; bases outside the gene matches: 3.

This clonotype was counted at least ten times. The chain is built from TRBV5-1 and TRBJ2-6; TRBD2 is a possible D gene (6 bases). The germline V gene encodes CDR1 SGHRS and CDR2 YFSETQ. Between the trimmed V and J ends, which lost 0 bases and 2 bases, there was a span of 12 bases. The CDR3 is made up of 17 amino acids. CDR3 nucleotide sequence: TGCGCCAGCAGCTTGGGGTTCGGGAGACCTGGGGCCAACGTCCTGACTTTC. Encoded protein: CASSLGFGRPGANVLTF.